The entry below describes one T cell receptor (beta chain). The CDR3 extends over 19 amino acids. Germline V gives CDR1 SGHTA, CDR2 FQGTGA. The trim removed 1 base at V and 1 base at J, leaving 9 bases unmatched. A second PCR, run for about 6 to 11 cycles, used a sample-barcoded 5' primer plus a J-beta primer mix. Each CDR3 protein gets one entry after TCRdb re-called the 5' RACE reads with MiXCR. The sample has more than 700,000 distinct CDR3 sequences, less than 70% seen once. The data originate from a study of blood T cells in healthy people across ages. The chain carries TRBV7-3 and TRBJ2-6; 8 nucleotides line up with TRBD1. The source material was blood. This TCR came from a man older than 75 in good health. The CDR3 DNA reads TGTGCCAGCAGCTTAAGATCTTGGCAGGGGGCTTCTGGGGCCAACGTCCTGACTTTC. This sequence encodes CASSLRSWQGASGANVLTF.